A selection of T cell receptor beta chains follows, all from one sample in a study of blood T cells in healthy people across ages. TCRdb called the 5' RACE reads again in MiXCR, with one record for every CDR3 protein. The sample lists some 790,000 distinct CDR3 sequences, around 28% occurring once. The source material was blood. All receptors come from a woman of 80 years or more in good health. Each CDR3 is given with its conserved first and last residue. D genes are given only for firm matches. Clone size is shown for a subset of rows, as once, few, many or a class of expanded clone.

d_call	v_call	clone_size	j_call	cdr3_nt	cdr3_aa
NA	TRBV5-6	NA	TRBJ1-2	TGTGCCAGCAGCTTGGAGGAGGGAAAGACCTGGTTCTATGGCTACACCTTC	CASSLEEGKTWFYGYTF
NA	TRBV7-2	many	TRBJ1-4	TGTGCCAGCAGCTTAACAGGGCGGGTGTTTTTT	CASSLTGRVFF
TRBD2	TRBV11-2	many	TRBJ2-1	TGTGCCAGCAGAAACTTAGCGGGGGGAGGCTCCTACAATGAGCAGTTCTTC	CASRNLAGGGSYNEQFF
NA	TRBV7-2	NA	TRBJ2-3	TGTGCCAGCAGCTTAGGCCCCTCTCAAGATACGCAGTATTTT	CASSLGPSQDTQYF
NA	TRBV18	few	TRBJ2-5	TGTGCCAGCTCACCCGGGACTGCGGGCCAAGAGACCCAGTACTTC	CASSPGTAGQETQYF
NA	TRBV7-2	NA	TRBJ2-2	TGTGCCAGCAGCTTAGGCCAATTGGACACCGGGGAGCTGTTTTTT	CASSLGQLDTGELFF
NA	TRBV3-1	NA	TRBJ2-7	TGTGCCAGCAGCGAGGGACTCCTCGAGCAGTACTTC	CASSEGLLEQYF
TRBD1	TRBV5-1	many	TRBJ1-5	TGCGCCAGCAGACAGGGGGCAGATAGCAATCAGCCCCAGCATTTT	CASRQGADSNQPQHF
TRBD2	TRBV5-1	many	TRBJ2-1	TGCGCCAGCAGCTCGACTAGCGGGGGGGCCAATGAGCAGTTCTTC	CASSSTSGGANEQFF
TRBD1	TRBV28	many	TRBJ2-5	TGTGCCAGCAGTCCACAGGGGCCCAGAACCCAGTACTTC	CASSPQGPRTQYF
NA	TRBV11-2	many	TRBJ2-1	TGTGCCAGCAGCTTTGGGGAGGGGGCGAGTAATGAGCAGTTCTTC	CASSFGEGASNEQFF
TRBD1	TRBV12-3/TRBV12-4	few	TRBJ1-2	TGTGCCAGCAGTTTGTCCAGGGGGCTTAATGGCTACACCTTC	CASSLSRGLNGYTF
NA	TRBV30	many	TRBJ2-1	TGTGCCTGGAGGAGATGGGGAGTAGGAAATGAGCAGTTCTTC	CAWRRWGVGNEQFF
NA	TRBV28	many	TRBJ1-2	TGTGCCAGCAGTTTCCTATTCTCGGGCGGCTACACCTTC	CASSFLFSGGYTF
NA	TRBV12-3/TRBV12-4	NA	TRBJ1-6	TGTGCCAGCAATTCCCGGGACACAAATTCACCCCCCCACTTT	CASNSRDTNSPPHF
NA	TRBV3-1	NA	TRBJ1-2	TGTGCCAGCAGCCCCGTGAAGGGACCTGGCTACACCTTC	CASSPVKGPGYTF
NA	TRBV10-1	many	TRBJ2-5	TGCGCCAGCAGTGAGACTAGACGGGAGACCCAGTACTTC	CASSETRRETQYF
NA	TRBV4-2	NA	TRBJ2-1	TGTGCCAGCAGCCAATTGCGGGACGCGGGTGAGCAGTTCTTC	CASSQLRDAGEQFF
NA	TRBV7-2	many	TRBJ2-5	TGTGCCAGCAGCTTAAATTTGATCGGTCCCCAAGAGACCCAGTACTTC	CASSLNLIGPQETQYF
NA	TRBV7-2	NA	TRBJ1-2	TGTGCCAGCAGCTCAGGGAATACTAACTATGGCTACACCTTC	CASSSGNTNYGYTF
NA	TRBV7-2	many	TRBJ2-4	TGTGCCAGCAGGGAAGGGGGAGTCGGCAAAAACATTCAGTACTTC	CASREGGVGKNIQYF
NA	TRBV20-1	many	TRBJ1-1	TGCAGTGCTAGAGGACGACAGTTGAACACTGAAGCTTTCTTT	CSARGRQLNTEAFF
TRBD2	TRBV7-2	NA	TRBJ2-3	TGTGCCAGCAGCTTATGGTCTAGCGGGAGTGGAGATACGCAGTATTTT	CASSLWSSGSGDTQYF
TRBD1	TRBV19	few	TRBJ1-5	TGTGCCAGTAGTACAACAGGGGTAGGCAATCAGCCCCAGCATTTT	CASSTTGVGNQPQHF
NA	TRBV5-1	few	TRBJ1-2	TGCGCCAGCAGCCCAGGGGAAAACTGTGGCTACACCTTC	CASSPGENCGYTF
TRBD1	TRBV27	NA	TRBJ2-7	TGTGCCAGCAGTTGGGGACAGGGCAACCTCGAGCAGTACTTC	CASSWGQGNLEQYF
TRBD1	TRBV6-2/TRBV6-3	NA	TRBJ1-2	TGTGCCAGCAGTTTACAGGGGGTGAACTATGGCTACACCTTC	CASSLQGVNYGYTF
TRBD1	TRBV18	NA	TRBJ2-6	TGTGCCAGCTATCGGGACAGGGCTGGGGCCAACGTCCTGACTTTC	CASYRDRAGANVLTF
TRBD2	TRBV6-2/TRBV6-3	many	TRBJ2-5	TGTGCCAGCATGGGACTAGCGGGGTTGAGAGAGACCCAGTACTTC	CASMGLAGLRETQYF
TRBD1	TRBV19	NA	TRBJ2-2	TGTGCCAGTAGTATATTCGGGACAGTTGGCGGGGAGCTGTTTTTT	CASSIFGTVGGELFF
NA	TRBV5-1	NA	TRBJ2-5	TGCGCCAGCAGCTTGGAGCATCAGGGCTGGGAGACCCAGTACTTC	CASSLEHQGWETQYF
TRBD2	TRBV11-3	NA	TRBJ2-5	TGTGCCAGCAGCTTTTTGGCGGGGGGGCGTGCAGAGACCCAGTACTTC	CASSFLAGGRAETQYF
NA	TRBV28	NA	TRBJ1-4	TGTGCCAGCAGTTTATGGGAGGGAAGGGAAAAACTGTTTTTT	CASSLWEGREKLFF
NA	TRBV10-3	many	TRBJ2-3	TGTGCCATCAGTAACCGGGCCCTTTTTGGTACGCAGTATTTT	CAISNRALFGTQYF
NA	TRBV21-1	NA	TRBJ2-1	TGTGCCAGCGGCAAATTGGGATTTTTGGGTGAGCAGTTCTTC	CASGKLGFLGEQFF
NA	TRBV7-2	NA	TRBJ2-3	TGTGCCAGCAGCTTTCTTGGGACAACACCGGCAGATACGCAGTATTTT	CASSFLGTTPADTQYF
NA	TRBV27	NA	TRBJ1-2	TGTGCCAGCAGGAAAACAGACAACTATGGCTACACCTTC	CASRKTDNYGYTF
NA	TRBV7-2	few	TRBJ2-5	TGTGCCAGCAGCTTGGGCCGGGGGCGAGGAGAGACCCAGTACTTC	CASSLGRGRGETQYF
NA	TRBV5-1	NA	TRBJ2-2	TGCGCCAGCAGCATTGACATAACTACGAACACCGGGGAGCTGTTTTTT	CASSIDITTNTGELFF
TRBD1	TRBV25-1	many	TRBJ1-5	TGTGCCAGCAGCCCACCGGGACAGGGACAGCCCCAGCATTTT	CASSPPGQGQPQHF
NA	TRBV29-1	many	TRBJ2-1	TGCAGCGTTGAAGTTCCTTCGGCAGGGGAATACAATGAGCAGTTCTTC	CSVEVPSAGEYNEQFF
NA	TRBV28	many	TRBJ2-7	TGTGCCACCCACCCGGGTGGGGGGCCTTACGAGCAGTACTTC	CATHPGGGPYEQYF
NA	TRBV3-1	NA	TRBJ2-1	TGTGCCACCGGGGCGACCCTCGGGTCTCTTTACAATGAGCAGTTCTTC	CATGATLGSLYNEQFF
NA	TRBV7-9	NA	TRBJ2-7	TGTGCCAGCAGCTCCAAAAATGAGCAGTACTTC	CASSSKNEQYF
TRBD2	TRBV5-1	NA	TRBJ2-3	TGCGCCAGCAGCCCAATGGGGCGGGGGGGAGTAGATACGCAGTATTTT	CASSPMGRGGVDTQYF
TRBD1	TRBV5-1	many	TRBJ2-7	TGCGCCAGCAGCTCGCTGGAACAGGGGGCGGACGAGCAGTACTTC	CASSSLEQGADEQYF
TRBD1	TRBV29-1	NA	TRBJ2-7	TGCAGCGTTGTTGGGCAGGGGGTTTACGAGCAGTACTTC	CSVVGQGVYEQYF
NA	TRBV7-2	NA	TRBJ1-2	TGTGCCAGCAGCCCGGCCCGTGAGGGCTACACCTTC	CASSPAREGYTF
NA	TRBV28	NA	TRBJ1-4	TGTGCCAGCAGTTTATACTTTCCCTCAACTAATGAAAAACTGTTTTTT	CASSLYFPSTNEKLFF
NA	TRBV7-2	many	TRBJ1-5	TGTGCCAGCAGCTTAGGCGGCGGGACAAGTAATCAGCCCCAGCATTTT	CASSLGGGTSNQPQHF
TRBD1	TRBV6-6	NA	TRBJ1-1	TGTGCCAGCAGTCAGACAGGGGAGAACACTGAAGCTTTCTTT	CASSQTGENTEAFF
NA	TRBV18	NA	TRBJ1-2	TGTGCCAGCAGCCAAGTTTCGTACCTTAACTATGGCTACACCTTC	CASSQVSYLNYGYTF
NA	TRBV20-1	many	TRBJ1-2	TGCAGTGCCAAAGACCGACAAAACTATGGCTACACCTTC	CSAKDRQNYGYTF
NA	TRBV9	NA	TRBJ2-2	TGTGCCAGCAGGATGACCCATACGAACACCGGGGAGCTGTTTTTT	CASRMTHTNTGELFF